One and the same sample provided the 21 T cell receptor beta chains below, sequenced in a study of cytomegalovirus exposure and HLA in healthy donors. The PCR contained 60 Vbeta and 13 Jbeta primers. Measured with immunoSEQ multiplex PCR; TCRdb has only the in-frame clones, and not every one. This specimen shows 45,000 to 65,000 clones; the ten leading clones hold 12%. Sequenced input: PBMCs. The receptors here all came from a man between 18 and 29 years old in good health and CMV-seropositive.

The gene calls are TRBV7-6 and TRBJ2-2; TRBD1 aligns across 8 bases. The CDR3 is 15 amino acids. Looked up from germline, CDR1 is SGHVS and CDR2 is FNYEAQ. V lost 4 bases and J lost 6; bases outside the gene matches: 7. The CDR3 sequence is CASSSTGGLAGELFF. CDR3 nucleotides: TGTGCCAGCAGCTCTACAGGGGGATTGGCCGGGGAGCTGTTTTTT.

V usage is TRBV15 and J usage is TRBJ1-1, with 7 bases aligning to TRBD1. Germline CDR1 LNHNV, CDR2 YYDKDF (reference sequence). V lost 0 bases to trimming and J lost 5 bases; unmatched junction nucleotides: 6. CDR3 size: 15 residues. The CDR3 bases are TGTGCCACCAGCAGAGAACCTCAGGGGGGAACTGAAGCTTTCTTT. Protein: CATSREPQGGTEAFF.

The rearrangement joins TRBV6-5 to TRBJ1-2; TRBD1 might be the D (6 bases). The V gene's germline CDR1 is MNHEY and CDR2 SVGAGI. The V end was cut by 1 base, the J end by 4 bases, with 13 bases between. The CDR3 spans 15 residues. CDR3 coding DNA: TGTGCCAGCAGTTACTTGGACAGCGGGGGCTATGGCTACACCTTC. The encoded protein is CASSYLDSGGYGYTF.

The rearrangement links TRBV2 to TRBJ1-2; 8 bases align to TRBD1. The CDR3 totals 13 residues. With 11 bases clipped from V and 6 bases from J, the junction kept 11 bases outside the gene matches. Germline V gene sequence: CDR1 SNHLY, CDR2 FYNNEI. In nucleotides, the CDR3 is TGTGCCGGATCTTTCCAGGGGGCCGATGGCTACACCTTC. It codes for CAGSFQGADGYTF.

CDR3 DNA sequence: TGTGCCAGCAGCTTTGGACACCCGACAGGGTTGAACTATGGCTACACCTTC. Encoded protein: CASSFGHPTGLNYGYTF. This rearrangement joins TRBV7-9 to TRBJ1-2; the match to TRBD1 covers 7 bases. V lost 3 bases and J lost 2; bases outside the gene matches: 12. The CDR3 extends over 17 amino acids. Germline V CDR1 and CDR2: SEHNR, FQNEAQ (reference sequence).

The genes are TRBV2 and TRBJ1-2, with 8 positions matching TRBD1. The germline V gene has CDR1 SNHLY and CDR2 FYNNEI. The CDR3 is 15 amino acids. After removal of 5 bases from V and 3 bases from J, the junction contained 8 bases not matched to a gene. Written as DNA, the CDR3 is TGTGCCAGCAGTCCTAACGGACAGGGAGACTATGGCTACACCTTC. This encodes CASSPNGQGDYGYTF.

V is TRBV23-1 and J is TRBJ2-7; tentative D call: TRBD2 (7 bases). TRBV23-1 is labeled an ORF, and its function is uncertain. CDR3 length: 19 residues. V lost 0 bases, J lost 4 bases, and 25 bases lay in between. The CDR3 DNA follows: TGCGCCAGCAGTCAATCGGAGGACAGACTAGCCCCCATAGAGTACGAGCAGTACTTC. Its translation is CASSQSEDRLAPIEYEQYF.

The chain links TRBV28 to TRBJ2-3, with D possibly being TRBD2 (6 bases). The CDR3 contains 15 residues. The germline V gene encodes CDR1 MDHEN and CDR2 SYDVKM. The germline V and J ends were trimmed by 5 bases and 10 bases, with 22 bases remaining between them. The CDR3: CASSGGGPRMFSQYF. Written as DNA, the CDR3 is TGTGCCAGCAGTGGCGGAGGGCCCCGCATGTTTTCGCAGTATTTT.

This chain links TRBV6-5 with TRBJ1-3; tentatively, D is TRBD1 (5 bases). V was trimmed by 10 bases and J by 0 bases, leaving 13 bases between them. This CDR3 contains 14 residues. From germline, CDR1 is MNHEY and CDR2 SVGAGI. In DNA, the CDR3 is TGTGCCACCAAGGACACTTACTCTGGAAACACCATATATTTT. It specifies CATKDTYSGNTIYF.

This rearrangement joins TRBV13 to TRBJ1-1, with 7 bases lining up with TRBD1. CDR3 length equals 14 residues. J gave up 5 bases and V 5 bases, and 8 bases lay outside the gene matches. Germline V lookup: CDR1 PRHDT, CDR2 FYEKMQ (reference sequence). DNA for the CDR3: TGTGCCAGCAGCCTCGCAGGGGGTACTACTGAAGCTTTCTTT. Its protein is CASSLAGGTTEAFF.

Concerning this clone: Different DNA sequences within this sample yield the same CDR3. The chain carries TRBV7-2 and TRBJ1-5; no definite D call. The germline CDR1 and CDR2 sequences are SGHTA and FQGNSA. This CDR3 spans 15 amino acids. The germline V and J ends were trimmed by 3 bases and 2 bases, with 11 bases remaining between them. The chain's CDR3 is CASSFTGLGNQPQHF. CDR3 nucleotide sequence: TGTGCCAGCAGCTTTACTGGTCTGGGCAATCAGCCCCAGCATTTT.

J is TRBJ2-5 and V is TRBV19, with 7 bases fitting TRBD1. The germline V gene has CDR1 LNHDA and CDR2 SQIVND (reference sequence). The CDR3 covers 14 residues. V trimming: 3 bases; J trimming: 1 base; junction bases outside the gene matches: 2. The CDR3 is CASSMRGRQETQYF. CDR3 sequence (DNA): TGTGCCAGTAGTATGAGGGGGCGCCAAGAGACCCAGTACTTC.

J is TRBJ2-1 and V is TRBV6-4, with 11 bases that match TRBD2. Trimming at V came to 2 bases and at J to 8 bases, leaving 8 bases not matched to a gene. Germline V gives CDR1 MRHNA, CDR2 SNTAGT. The CDR3 is 16 residues long. DNA of the CDR3: TGTGCCAGCAGTGACAGAATAGCGGGAGGGCCTCATGAGCAGTTCTTC. Its protein is CASSDRIAGGPHEQFF.

The chain recombines TRBV29-1 with TRBJ2-3; no clear D gene. Per germline, CDR1 SQVTM and CDR2 ANQGSEA. The length of the CDR3 is 12 residues. The ends were cut back, 7 bases at V and 5 bases at J, with 13 bases in the middle. CDR3 DNA: TGCAGCGGTTCCCCCCCCGGAGATACGCAGTATTTT. Translated: CSGSPPGDTQYF.

This chain connects TRBV5-1 to TRBJ1-4, with 7 bases aligning to TRBD1. The CDR3 length is 16 residues. Unmatched junction bases numbered 4, after V lost 0 bases and J lost 2 bases. Germline-derived CDR1 and CDR2 are SGHRS and YFSETQ. Here the CDR3 reads CASSLGQGSTNEKLFF. For the CDR3, the DNA is TGCGCCAGCAGCTTGGGACAGGGAAGTACTAATGAAAAACTGTTTTTT.

The chain employs TRBV2 and TRBJ2-7; the match to TRBD2 covers 10 bases. V gave up 6 bases and J gave up 2 bases; unmatched junction bases: 10. Germline V gene data show CDR1 as SNHLY and CDR2 as FYNNEI. The CDR3 is 16 amino acids. The CDR3 sequence is CASSSRGLAAPYEQYF. Written as DNA, the CDR3 is TGTGCCAGCAGCTCACGAGGACTAGCGGCGCCCTACGAGCAGTACTTC.

This chain links TRBV10-3 with TRBJ1-1; 9 nucleotides match TRBD1. The J segment lost 4 bases and the V segment lost 4 bases, leaving 22 bases of the junction unmatched. Germline CDR1 reads ENHRY; CDR2 reads SYGVKD. The CDR3 is made up of 20 amino acids. The CDR3 here is CAISGPSDRGLAGRGTEAFF. CDR3 coding DNA: TGTGCCATCAGTGGGCCTTCGGACAGGGGTCTTGCTGGTCGGGGCACTGAAGCTTTCTTT.

The V and J genes are TRBV4-2 and TRBJ2-2; TRBD2 matches at 7 bases. Germline lookup yields CDR1 LGHNA and CDR2 YNFKEQ. After removal of 1 base from V and 6 bases from J, the junction contained 11 bases not matched to a gene. The CDR3 contains 17 residues. The CDR3 sequence is CASSQGSWREYAGELFF. CDR3 coding DNA: TGTGCCAGCAGCCAAGGGTCATGGCGGGAGTACGCCGGGGAGCTGTTTTTT.

V is TRBV6-6 and J is TRBJ2-5; D is unresolved. The tail of the sequence fits TRBJ2-7 better, so the J call may be wrong. Germline assignment: CDR1 MNHNY and CDR2 SVGAGI (reference sequence). There are 13 residues in the CDR3. DNA for the CDR3: TGTGCCAGCAGTTACCCCGGAGCCTACGAGCAGTACTTC. It translates to CASSYPGAYEQYF.

This chain uses TRBV27 with TRBJ1-5; no clear D. The V end lost 3 bases, the J end lost 2 bases, and 5 bases lay between the germline ends. Germline CDR1 reads MNHEY; CDR2 reads SMNVEV (reference sequence). CDR3 length: 13 amino acids. CDR3 sequence reads: CASSFGGNQPQHF. As DNA, the CDR3 is TGTGCCAGCAGTTTCGGGGGCAATCAGCCCCAGCATTTT.

The CDR3 sequence: CASSPPTGLNTEAFF. The CDR3 DNA sequence: TGTGCCAGCTCACCACCGACAGGGCTGAACACTGAAGCTTTCTTT. The gene calls are TRBV18 and TRBJ1-1; 7 nucleotides match TRBD1. After removal of 0 bases from V and 0 bases from J, the junction contained 1 base not matched to a gene. The CDR3 runs to 15 residues. Germline V lookup: CDR1 KGHSH, CDR2 LQKENI.